The clone carrying this T cell receptor (beta chain) came up a few times. The antigen remains unidentified. The data stem from a study of T cell repertoires in cytomegalovirus infection. The wider study: Signatures in public TCR beta sequences pointed to both CMV infection and matching HLA type.

The V gene lost 1 base and the J gene lost 8 bases, with 12 bases spanning the gap. Germline CDR1 SGHRS, CDR2 YFSETQ. This CDR3 is 13 amino acids long. Via MiXCR, TCRdb re-called the reads, giving one row per CDR3 protein. Among fewer than 550,000 distinct CDR3 sequences listed, approximately 11% were seen once. Findings of the study overall: Cumulative frequency of public TCR beta families picked out carriers of CMV plus the relevant HLA. Dominant in the ex vivo response were TCR beta clonotypes restricted by HLA-C and specific for CMV.

The receptor was isolated from a human donor in good health (CMV status not recorded). Some clones in this sample may be carry-over from other donors' samples. The sequencing input was PBMCs. This chain uses TRBV5-1 with TRBJ1-2; no definite D call. CDR3 bases: TGCGCCAGCAGCTTGCTCGGGTGGAACGGCTACACCTTC. This encodes CASSLLGWNGYTF.